The rows below give T cell receptor beta chains drawn from one sample of a study of T-cell reconstitution after alpha-beta-depleted transplantation in children. Via MiXCR, TCRdb re-called the PCR reads, giving one row per CDR3 protein. The sample holds approximately 100,000 distinct CDR3 sequences, more than 10% seen once. The sample consisted of PBMCs from the stem cell graft donor, taken from the stem cell graft. The receptors shown here come from a human donor who donated a stem cell graft to a child with inherited bone marrow failure. Each CDR3 is given with its conserved first and last residue. Fields, in order: clone size, J gene, V gene, D gene, CDR3 DNA, CDR3 protein. A D gene is named only where the DNA matches it firmly. Rows give clone size only sometimes, using once, few, many, or a class for an expanded clone.

many	TRBJ2-1	TRBV18	NA	TGTGCCAGCTCACCACTGGAGACACCTTTTTACAATGAGCAGTTCTTC	CASSPLETPFYNEQFF
few	TRBJ2-3	TRBV7-6	NA	TGTGCCAGCAGCTTAGATGGGACGACAGATACGCAGTATTTT	CASSLDGTTDTQYF
few	TRBJ1-2	TRBV7-9	NA	TGTGCCAGCAGCCAGGGACTTCTAAACTATGGCTACACCTTC	CASSQGLLNYGYTF
many	TRBJ2-3	TRBV5-6	NA	TGTGCCAGCAGCTTGGTCTTAAACCAAGATACGCAGTATTTT	CASSLVLNQDTQYF
many	TRBJ2-5	TRBV6-2/TRBV6-3	TRBD2	TGTGCCAGCAGTTGGAGGCTAGCGGGGGAAGAGACCCAGTACTTC	CASSWRLAGEETQYF
NA	TRBJ2-3	TRBV6-2/TRBV6-3	TRBD2	TGTGCCAGCAGTTACCCCCAAGGGCAGGGAGGGAATACGCAGTATTTT	CASSYPQGQGGNTQYF
NA	TRBJ2-7	TRBV19	TRBD1	TGTGCCAGTAGTATAAAATCGGGGACAGGGCACGAGCAGTACTTC	CASSIKSGTGHEQYF
few	TRBJ2-3	TRBV20-1	TRBD1	TGCAGTGCTTGGGACAGGAGGGGCACAGATACGCAGTATTTT	CSAWDRRGTDTQYF
NA	TRBJ1-6	TRBV9	TRBD1	TGTGCCAGCAGCGCAGGGGCCCCGGGACAGGTGGCCGCGACCCTCCACTTT	CASSAGAPGQVAATLHF
many	TRBJ2-1	TRBV5-1	NA	TGCGCCAGCAGCGGGGACGGTAAGAATGAGCAGTTCTTC	CASSGDGKNEQFF
few	TRBJ2-3	TRBV27	TRBD1	TGTGCCAGCACCTACAGGGGGCGTTTCACAGATACGCAGTATTTT	CASTYRGRFTDTQYF
NA	TRBJ1-1	TRBV7-3	NA	TGTGCCAGCAGCTACTCCGGAAACACTGAAGCTTTCTTT	CASSYSGNTEAFF
many	TRBJ1-1	TRBV12-3/TRBV12-4	NA	TGTGCCAGCAGTTTACCAGGCCGGAACACTGAAGCTTTCTTT	CASSLPGRNTEAFF
many	TRBJ2-2	TRBV5-1	TRBD1	TGCGCCAGCAGCCAACGGACAGGGCAAAACACCGGGGAGCTGTTTTTT	CASSQRTGQNTGELFF
many	TRBJ1-5	TRBV28	NA	TGTGCCAGTCGGAGCCCTACTCAGCCCCAGCATTTT	CASRSPTQPQHF
few	TRBJ1-1	TRBV19	NA	TGTGCCAGTAGTCCATTCCCGAATCGCGTGACGGGGAACACTGAAGCTTTCTTT	CASSPFPNRVTGNTEAFF
many	TRBJ2-5	TRBV20-1	NA	TGCAGTGCTCCCAAAGGGCAGGCTTCAGCCCAGTACTTC	CSAPKGQASAQYF
many	TRBJ1-6	TRBV5-1	NA	TGCGCCAGCAGCTTGATGGCAAGCTCCTATAATTCACCCCTCCACTTT	CASSLMASSYNSPLHF
many	TRBJ2-7	TRBV4-3	TRBD1	TGCGCCAGCAGCCACCACCGGGACAGGTCTTCCTACGAGCAGTACTTC	CASSHHRDRSSYEQYF
many	TRBJ2-1	TRBV7-9	NA	TGTGCCAGCAGCTTAACTTTAGGAAATGAGCAGTTCTTC	CASSLTLGNEQFF
NA	TRBJ2-7	TRBV19	TRBD1	TGTGCCAGCCAGACACAGGGGGGAGGCGGCTACGAGCAGTACTTC	CASQTQGGGGYEQYF
NA	TRBJ2-1	TRBV7-2	TRBD1	TGTGCCAGCAGCCCTCTAGGGACAGGTAATTACAATGAGCAGTTCTTC	CASSPLGTGNYNEQFF
many	TRBJ1-2	TRBV6-1	NA	TGTGCCAGCAGTGTTCAGGGGAGCTATGGCTACACCTTC	CASSVQGSYGYTF
NA	TRBJ2-7	TRBV5-1	TRBD1	TGCGCCAGCAGAACCGGGACAGTCGACGAGCAGTACTTC	CASRTGTVDEQYF
NA	TRBJ1-5	TRBV11-2	NA	TGTGCCAGCAGCTTATTAGGGCCCAATCAGCCCCAGCATTTT	CASSLLGPNQPQHF
many	TRBJ2-3	TRBV5-1	TRBD2	TGCGCCAGCAGCACGGGACTAGCGATGAGGACAGATACGCAGTATTTT	CASSTGLAMRTDTQYF
many	TRBJ1-1	TRBV24-1	TRBD1	TGTGCCACCAGTGATATTCGGACAGGGTCCGAAGCTTTCTTT	CATSDIRTGSEAFF
NA	TRBJ1-4	TRBV6-1	NA	TGTGCCAGCAGCCTCAGGGTTAGAGAAAAACTGTTTTTT	CASSLRVREKLFF
many	TRBJ2-1	TRBV28	TRBD1	TGTGCCAGCCGCCAGGCAGGGGGCGCTTACAATGAGCAGTTCTTC	CASRQAGGAYNEQFF
many	TRBJ2-1	TRBV7-2	TRBD2	TGTGCCAGCAGCCCCGTTTTGAGCGGGAGAAGAGAGCAGTTCTTC	CASSPVLSGRREQFF
many	TRBJ2-3	TRBV5-1	TRBD2	TGCGCCAGCAGCTTCCCCTCGGGGGGGGATACGCAGTATTTT	CASSFPSGGDTQYF
many	TRBJ1-3	TRBV5-1	TRBD1	TGCGCCAGCAGCTTTACAGGGGCAGGAAACACCATATATTTT	CASSFTGAGNTIYF
many	TRBJ1-1	TRBV5-1	NA	TGCGCCAGCAGCCCCCGAGGTAGACTGGACACTGAAGCTTTCTTT	CASSPRGRLDTEAFF
many	TRBJ1-2	TRBV11-2	TRBD1	TGTGCCAGCAGCTTAGATAGCGGCAGGGGGCCATATGGCTACACCTTC	CASSLDSGRGPYGYTF
NA	TRBJ1-1	TRBV27	TRBD1	TGTGCCAGCAGCTACGTTACAGGGGGCTACACTGAAGCTTTCTTT	CASSYVTGGYTEAFF
many	TRBJ2-6	TRBV4-1	NA	TGCGCCAGCAGCCAAGATCCCTTCTTTGGGCAGGGCGGCCCTGGGGCCAACGTCCTGACTTTC	CASSQDPFFGQGGPGANVLTF
many	TRBJ2-2	TRBV12-3/TRBV12-4	TRBD1	TGTGCCAGCTCGGACAGGTCGAACACCGGGGAGCTGTTTTTT	CASSDRSNTGELFF
many	TRBJ1-1	TRBV6-1	NA	TGTGCCAGCAGTCAACAGGGCAATGGGAACACTGAAGCTTTCTTT	CASSQQGNGNTEAFF
NA	TRBJ1-2	TRBV5-1	NA	TGCGCCAGCAGCTTGATCGAGGAGACTAACTATGGCTACACCTTC	CASSLIEETNYGYTF
many	TRBJ1-6	TRBV7-2	TRBD1	TGTGCCAGCAGCCCCGGGACAGGGATGAACTCACCCCTCCACTTT	CASSPGTGMNSPLHF
many	TRBJ2-1	TRBV5-1	NA	TGCGCCAGCAGCTTCGTGCAGGCGGCTGACAATGAGCAGTTCTTC	CASSFVQAADNEQFF
few	TRBJ1-2	TRBV9	NA	TGTGCCAGCAGCCCCCCGGCGGGGGGCTATGGCTACACCTTC	CASSPPAGGYGYTF
NA	TRBJ2-5	TRBV7-7	TRBD2	TGTGCTAGCAGCCCCGGGACTAGCGGCCTTGGGACCCAGTACTTC	CASSPGTSGLGTQYF
once	TRBJ2-1	TRBV7-3	NA	TGTGCCAGCAGCTCGACGGCGCGGAGCTCCTACAATGAGCAGTTCTTC	CASSSTARSSYNEQFF
many	TRBJ2-2	TRBV5-5	NA	TGTGCCAGCAGCTATCCAGAGGGGAGCCCGAACACCGGGGAGCTGTTTTTT	CASSYPEGSPNTGELFF
many	TRBJ2-1	TRBV5-1	TRBD2	TGCGCCAGCAGCAGTACTAGCGGACTTAACAATGAGCAGTTCTTC	CASSSTSGLNNEQFF
many	TRBJ2-3	TRBV5-1	NA	TGCGCCAGCAGCCTGACGAGAGATACGCAGTATTTT	CASSLTRDTQYF
few	TRBJ2-2	TRBV25-1	TRBD1	TGTGCCTCCGAGGTGGGGACAGAGACCGGGGAGCTGTTTTTT	CASEVGTETGELFF
many	TRBJ1-1	TRBV20-1	NA	TGCAGTCCGAGACAGACCAACACTGAAGCTTTCTTT	CSPRQTNTEAFF
many	TRBJ2-3	TRBV29-1	TRBD2	TGCAGCGTTGATCTCCGGGAGGGCCTTGCAGATACGCAGTATTTT	CSVDLREGLADTQYF
NA	TRBJ2-7	TRBV23-1	NA	TGCGCCAGCATTCCCGGGACACTGAGTTACGAGCAGTACTTC	CASIPGTLSYEQYF
few	TRBJ1-5	TRBV30	NA	TGTGCCTGGAGTGGTCACCTTAGCAATCAGCCCCAGCATTTT	CAWSGHLSNQPQHF
many	TRBJ2-6	TRBV7-2	NA	TGTGCCAGCAGCTTAGGGAGCTCTGGGGCCAACGTCCTGACTTTC	CASSLGSSGANVLTF